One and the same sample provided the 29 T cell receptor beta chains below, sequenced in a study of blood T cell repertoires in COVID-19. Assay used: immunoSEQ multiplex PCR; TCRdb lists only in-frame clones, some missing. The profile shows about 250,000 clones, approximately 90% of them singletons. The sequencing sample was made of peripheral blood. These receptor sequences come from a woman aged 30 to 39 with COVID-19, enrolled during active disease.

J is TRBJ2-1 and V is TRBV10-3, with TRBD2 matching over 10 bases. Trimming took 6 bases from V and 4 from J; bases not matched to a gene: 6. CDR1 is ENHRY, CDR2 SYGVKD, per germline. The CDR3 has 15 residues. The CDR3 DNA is TGTGCCATCAGGACCGGACTAGCGGTTTACAATGAGCAGTTCTTC. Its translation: CAIRTGLAVYNEQFF.

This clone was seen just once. This CDR3 reads CAISAGTGNTIYF. As DNA, the CDR3 is TGTGCCATCAGTGCGGGGACTGGAAACACCATATATTTT. The chain has TRBV10-3 and TRBJ1-3; D unresolved. The length of the CDR3 is 13 residues. Germline assignment: CDR1 ENHRY and CDR2 SYGVKD. Trimming took off 4 bases at V and 2 bases at J, with 6 bases between the two ends.

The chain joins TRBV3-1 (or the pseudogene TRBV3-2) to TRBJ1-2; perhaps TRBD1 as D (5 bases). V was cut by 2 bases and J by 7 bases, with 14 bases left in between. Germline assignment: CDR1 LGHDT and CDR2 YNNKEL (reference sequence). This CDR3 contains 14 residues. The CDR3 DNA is TGTGCCAGCAGCCAACAGGGTGGTGTGCCTGGCTACACCTTC. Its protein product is CASSQQGGVPGYTF.

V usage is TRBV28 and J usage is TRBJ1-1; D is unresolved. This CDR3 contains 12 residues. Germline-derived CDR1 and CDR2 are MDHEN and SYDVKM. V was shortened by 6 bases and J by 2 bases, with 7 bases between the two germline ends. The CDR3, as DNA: TGTGCCAGCAGCCGTCCTAACACTGAAGCTTTCTTT. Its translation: CASSRPNTEAFF.

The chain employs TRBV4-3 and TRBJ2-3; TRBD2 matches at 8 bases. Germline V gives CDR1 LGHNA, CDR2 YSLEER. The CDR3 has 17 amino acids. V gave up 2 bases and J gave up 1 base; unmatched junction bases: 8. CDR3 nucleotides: TGCGCCAGCAGCCAAAAAACCTTCGGGGGGGGCACAGATACGCAGTATTTT. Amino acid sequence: CASSQKTFGGGTDTQYF.

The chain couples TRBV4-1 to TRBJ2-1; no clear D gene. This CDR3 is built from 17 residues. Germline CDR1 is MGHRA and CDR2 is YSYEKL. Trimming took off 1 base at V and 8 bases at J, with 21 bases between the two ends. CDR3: CASSQVIPRRVFDEQFF. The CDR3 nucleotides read TGCGCCAGCAGCCAAGTCATCCCCCGCCGGGTTTTCGATGAGCAGTTCTTC.

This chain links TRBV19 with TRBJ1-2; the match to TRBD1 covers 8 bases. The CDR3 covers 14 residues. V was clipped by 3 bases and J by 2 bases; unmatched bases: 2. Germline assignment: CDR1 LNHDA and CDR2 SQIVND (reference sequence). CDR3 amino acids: CASSIAGGNYGYTF. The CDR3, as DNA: TGTGCCAGTAGTATCGCAGGGGGCAACTATGGCTACACCTTC.

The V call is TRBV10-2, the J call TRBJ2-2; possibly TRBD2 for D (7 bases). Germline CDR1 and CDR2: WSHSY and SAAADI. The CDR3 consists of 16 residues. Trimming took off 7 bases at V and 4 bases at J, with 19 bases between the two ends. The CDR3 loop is CASIPAGAQGTGELFF. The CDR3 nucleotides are TGCGCCAGCATCCCCGCGGGGGCCCAGGGCACCGGGGAGCTGTTTTTT.

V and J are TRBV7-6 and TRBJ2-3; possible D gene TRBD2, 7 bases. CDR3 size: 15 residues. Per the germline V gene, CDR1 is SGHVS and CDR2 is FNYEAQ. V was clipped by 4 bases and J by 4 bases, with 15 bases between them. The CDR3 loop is CASSSRGAAPDTQYF. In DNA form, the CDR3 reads TGTGCCAGCAGCTCCCGGGGGGCGGCCCCAGATACGCAGTATTTT.

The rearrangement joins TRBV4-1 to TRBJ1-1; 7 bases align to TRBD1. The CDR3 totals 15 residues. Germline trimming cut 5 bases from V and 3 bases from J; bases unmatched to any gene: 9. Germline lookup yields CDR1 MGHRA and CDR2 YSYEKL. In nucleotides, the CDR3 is TGCGCCAGCAGCGTGCGGACAGGTGGCGACACTGAAGCTTTCTTT. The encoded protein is CASSVRTGGDTEAFF.

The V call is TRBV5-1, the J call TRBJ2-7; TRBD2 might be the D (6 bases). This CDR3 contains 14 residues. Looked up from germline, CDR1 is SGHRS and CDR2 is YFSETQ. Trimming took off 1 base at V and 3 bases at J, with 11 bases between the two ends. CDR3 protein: CASSLRGEVYEQYV. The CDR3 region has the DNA TGCGCCAGCAGCTTGAGAGGGGAGGTCTACGAGCAGTACGTC.

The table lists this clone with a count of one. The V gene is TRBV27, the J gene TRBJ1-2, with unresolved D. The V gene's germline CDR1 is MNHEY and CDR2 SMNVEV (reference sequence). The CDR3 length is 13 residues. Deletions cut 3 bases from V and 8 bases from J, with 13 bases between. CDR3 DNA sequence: TGTGCCAGCAGTTTGGGGAGACAAGGAGGCTACACCTTC. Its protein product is CASSLGRQGGYTF.

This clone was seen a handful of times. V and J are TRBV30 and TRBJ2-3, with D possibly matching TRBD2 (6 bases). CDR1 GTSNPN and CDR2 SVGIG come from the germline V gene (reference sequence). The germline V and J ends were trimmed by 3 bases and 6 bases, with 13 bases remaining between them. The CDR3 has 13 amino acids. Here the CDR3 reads CAWRRGATDTQYF. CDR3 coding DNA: TGTGCCTGGAGGCGGGGCGCGACTGATACGCAGTATTTT.

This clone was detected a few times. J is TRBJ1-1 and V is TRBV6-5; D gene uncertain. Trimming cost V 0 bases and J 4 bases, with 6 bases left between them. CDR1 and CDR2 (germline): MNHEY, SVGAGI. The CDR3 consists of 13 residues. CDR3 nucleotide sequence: TGTGCCAGCAGTTACTCGTACATCACTGAAGCTTTCTTT. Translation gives CASSYSYITEAFF.

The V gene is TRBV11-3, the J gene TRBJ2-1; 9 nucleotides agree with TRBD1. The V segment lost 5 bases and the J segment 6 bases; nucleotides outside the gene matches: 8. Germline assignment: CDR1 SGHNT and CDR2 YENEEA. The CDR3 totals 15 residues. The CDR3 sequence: CASSPGQGTRNEQFF. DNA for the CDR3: TGTGCCAGCAGCCCGGGACAGGGCACCCGCAATGAGCAGTTCTTC.

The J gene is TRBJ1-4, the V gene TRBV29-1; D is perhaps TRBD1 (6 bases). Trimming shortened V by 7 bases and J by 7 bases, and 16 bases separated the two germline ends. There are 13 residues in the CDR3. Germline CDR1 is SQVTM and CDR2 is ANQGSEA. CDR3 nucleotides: TGCAGCGCCCGAATACAGGGCTCTGAAAAACTGTTTTTT. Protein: CSARIQGSEKLFF.

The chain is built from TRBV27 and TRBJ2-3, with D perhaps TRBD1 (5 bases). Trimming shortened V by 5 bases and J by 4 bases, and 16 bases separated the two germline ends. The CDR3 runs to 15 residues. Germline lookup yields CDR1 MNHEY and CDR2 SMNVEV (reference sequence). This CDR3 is CASSPRQFASDTQYF. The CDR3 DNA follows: TGTGCCAGCAGTCCGAGACAGTTTGCCTCAGATACGCAGTATTTT.

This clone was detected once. The CDR3 loop reads CASSLLQGFPNWNTEAFF. CDR3 DNA: TGTGCCAGCAGCTTACTACAGGGGTTCCCGAATTGGAACACTGAAGCTTTCTTT. The chain carries TRBV5-6 and TRBJ1-1; 7 nucleotides agree with TRBD1. Trimming at V came to 2 bases and at J to 1 base, leaving 14 bases not matched to a gene. This CDR3 region has 18 residues. Per germline, CDR1 SGHDT and CDR2 YYEEEE. Combining the CDR3 with reference TRBV5-6 and TRBJ1-1 gives the whole variable domain DAGVTQSPTHLIKTRGQQVTLRCSPKSGHDTVSWYQQALGQGPQFIFQYYEEEERQRGNFPDRFSGHQFPNYSSELNVNALLLGDSALYLCASSLLQGFPNWNTEAFFGQGTRLTVV.

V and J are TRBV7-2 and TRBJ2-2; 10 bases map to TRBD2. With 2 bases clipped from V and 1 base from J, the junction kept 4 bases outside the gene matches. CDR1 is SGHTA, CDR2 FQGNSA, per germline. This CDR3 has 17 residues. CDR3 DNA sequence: TGTGCCAGCAGCTTATTCCGGACTAGCGGGAACACCGGGGAGCTGTTTTTT. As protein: CASSLFRTSGNTGELFF.

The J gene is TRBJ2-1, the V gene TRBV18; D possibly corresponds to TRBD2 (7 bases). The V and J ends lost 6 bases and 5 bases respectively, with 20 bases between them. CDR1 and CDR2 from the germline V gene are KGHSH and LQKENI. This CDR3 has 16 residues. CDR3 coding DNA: TGTGCCAGCTCCATACTGGGGGGCGGGAGCGACAATGAGCAGTTCTTC. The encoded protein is CASSILGGGSDNEQFF.

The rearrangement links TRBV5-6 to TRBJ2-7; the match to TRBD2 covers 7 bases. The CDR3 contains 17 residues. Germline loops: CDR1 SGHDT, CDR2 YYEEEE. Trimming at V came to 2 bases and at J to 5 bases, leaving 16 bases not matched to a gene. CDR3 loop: CASSFRRGWFVGHEQYF. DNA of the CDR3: TGTGCCAGCAGCTTCAGGCGGGGGTGGTTCGTGGGACACGAGCAGTACTTC.

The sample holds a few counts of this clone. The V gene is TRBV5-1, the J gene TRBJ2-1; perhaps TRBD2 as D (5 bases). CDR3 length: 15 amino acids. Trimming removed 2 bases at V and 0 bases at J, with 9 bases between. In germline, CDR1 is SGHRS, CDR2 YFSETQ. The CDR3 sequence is CASSFEGNSYNEQFF. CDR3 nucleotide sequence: TGCGCCAGCAGCTTCGAGGGAAACTCCTACAATGAGCAGTTCTTC. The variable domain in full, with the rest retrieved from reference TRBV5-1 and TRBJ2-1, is KAGVTQTPRYLIKTRGQQVTLSCSPISGHRSVSWYQQTPGQGLQFLFEYFSETQRNKGNFPGRFSGRQFSNSRSEMNVSTLELGDSALYLCASSFEGNSYNEQFFGPGTRLTVL.

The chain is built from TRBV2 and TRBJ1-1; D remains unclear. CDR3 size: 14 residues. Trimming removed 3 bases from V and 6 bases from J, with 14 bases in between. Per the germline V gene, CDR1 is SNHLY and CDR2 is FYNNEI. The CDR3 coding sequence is TGTGCCAGCAGTGACCCTCCACAGCGGCCTGAAGCTTTCTTT. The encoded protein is CASSDPPQRPEAFF.

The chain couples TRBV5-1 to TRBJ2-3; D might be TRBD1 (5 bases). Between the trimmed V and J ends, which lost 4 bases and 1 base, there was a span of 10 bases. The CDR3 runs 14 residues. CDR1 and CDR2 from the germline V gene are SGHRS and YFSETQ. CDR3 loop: CASSPQGGTDTQYF. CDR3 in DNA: TGCGCCAGCAGCCCTCAGGGTGGCACAGATACGCAGTATTTT.

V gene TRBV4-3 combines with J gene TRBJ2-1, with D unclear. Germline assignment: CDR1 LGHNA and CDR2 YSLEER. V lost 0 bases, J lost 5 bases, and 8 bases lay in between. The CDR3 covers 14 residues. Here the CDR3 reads CASSQDGEHNEQFF. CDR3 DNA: TGCGCCAGCAGCCAAGATGGAGAGCACAATGAGCAGTTCTTC.

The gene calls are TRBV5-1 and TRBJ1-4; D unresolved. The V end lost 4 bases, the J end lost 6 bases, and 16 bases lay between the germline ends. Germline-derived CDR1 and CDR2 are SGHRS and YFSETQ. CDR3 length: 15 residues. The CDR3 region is CASSPQSRLDEKLFF. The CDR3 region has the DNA TGCGCCAGCAGCCCTCAATCACGGTTGGATGAAAAACTGTTTTTT.

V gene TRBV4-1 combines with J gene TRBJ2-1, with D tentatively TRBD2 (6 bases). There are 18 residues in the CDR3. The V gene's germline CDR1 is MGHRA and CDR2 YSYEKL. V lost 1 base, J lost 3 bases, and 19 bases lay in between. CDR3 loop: CASSQGQSSVGIYNEQFF. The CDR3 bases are TGCGCCAGCAGCCAAGGGCAGTCTAGCGTCGGTATCTACAATGAGCAGTTCTTC.

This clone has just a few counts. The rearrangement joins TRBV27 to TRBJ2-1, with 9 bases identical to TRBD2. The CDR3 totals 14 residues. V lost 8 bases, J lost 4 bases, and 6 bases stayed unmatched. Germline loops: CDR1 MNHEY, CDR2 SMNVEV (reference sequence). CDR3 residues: CASGGGAGYNEQFF. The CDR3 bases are TGTGCCAGCGGCGGGGGGGCCGGGTACAATGAGCAGTTCTTC.

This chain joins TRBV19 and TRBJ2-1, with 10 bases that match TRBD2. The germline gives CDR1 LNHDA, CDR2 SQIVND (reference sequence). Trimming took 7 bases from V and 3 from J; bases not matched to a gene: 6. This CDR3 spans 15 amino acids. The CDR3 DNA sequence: TGTGCCAGTAAACAACTAGCGGGGATCTACAATGAGCAGTTCTTC. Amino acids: CASKQLAGIYNEQFF.